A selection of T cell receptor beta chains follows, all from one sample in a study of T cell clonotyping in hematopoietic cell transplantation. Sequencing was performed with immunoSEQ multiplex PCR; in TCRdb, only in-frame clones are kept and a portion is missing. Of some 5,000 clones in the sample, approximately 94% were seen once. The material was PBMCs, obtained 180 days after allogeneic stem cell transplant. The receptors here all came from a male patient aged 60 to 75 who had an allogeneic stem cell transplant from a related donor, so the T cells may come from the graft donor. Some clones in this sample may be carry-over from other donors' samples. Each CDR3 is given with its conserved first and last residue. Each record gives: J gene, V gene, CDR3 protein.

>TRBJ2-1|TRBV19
CASSMGRGSSHEQFF
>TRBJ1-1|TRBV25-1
CASSEFAGWGTEAFF
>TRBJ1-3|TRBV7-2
CASSLDSSGNTIYF
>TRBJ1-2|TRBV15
CATSTRTSGLGYTF
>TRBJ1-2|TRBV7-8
CASSSTTGTKGYTF
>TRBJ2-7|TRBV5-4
CASSSRTGDYEQYF
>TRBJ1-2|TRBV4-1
CASSQDRGGLANYGYTF
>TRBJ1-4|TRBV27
CASSPTGTGGNEKLFF
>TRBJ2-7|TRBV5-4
CASSLGAGAGPSYEQYF
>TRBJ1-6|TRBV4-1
CASSQVGGPPLHF
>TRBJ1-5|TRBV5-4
CASSSRGELNQPQHF
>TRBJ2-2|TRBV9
CASSVGGGYAGELFF
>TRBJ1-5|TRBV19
CASSRDRDRNQPQHF
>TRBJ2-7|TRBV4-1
CASSHATTYEQYF
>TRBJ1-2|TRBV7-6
CASSPDPGTNYGYTF
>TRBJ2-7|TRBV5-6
CASSQRTVPSYEQYF
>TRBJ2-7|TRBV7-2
CASSLGGGEQYF
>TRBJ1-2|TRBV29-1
CSVEDLTVTYGYTF
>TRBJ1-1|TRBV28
CASSLGVRGATEAFF
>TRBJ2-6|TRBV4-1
CASSQDQVRPGANVLTF
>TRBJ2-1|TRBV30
CAWRDPRDYNEQFF
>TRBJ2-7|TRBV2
CADTLAGSSYEQYF
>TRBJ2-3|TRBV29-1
CSVAGGSDTQYF
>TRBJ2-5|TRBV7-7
CASSTDVQETQYF